This T cell receptor beta chain comes out of a study of blood T cell repertoires in COVID-19. The V gene's germline CDR1 is SGHRS and CDR2 YFSETQ. V was shortened by 2 bases and J by 3 bases, with 11 bases between the two germline ends. This CDR3 has 14 amino acids. TCRdb keeps only in-frame clones here, not all; method: immunoSEQ multiplex PCR. There are under 200,000 clones in the sample; approximately 90% occur only once, and roughly 21% lies in the top ten. The sequencing sample was made of peripheral blood. This sequence was found in a man in his sixties with active or convalescent COVID-19. The rearrangement links TRBV5-1 to TRBJ1-1; D may be TRBD1 (6 bases). This CDR3 reads CASSLQGVDTEAFF. DNA of the CDR3: TGCGCCAGCAGCTTACAGGGTGTAGACACTGAAGCTTTCTTT. Looking up the rest from reference TRBV5-1 and TRBJ1-1 gives the full variable domain: KAGVTQTPRYLIKTRGQQVTLSCSPISGHRSVSWYQQTPGQGLQFLFEYFSETQRNKGNFPGRFSGRQFSNSRSEMNVSTLELGDSALYLCASSLQGVDTEAFFGQGTRLTVV.